One sample yielded the 14 T cell receptor beta chains listed below, sequenced in a study of cytomegalovirus exposure and HLA in healthy donors. The PCR contained 60 Vbeta and 13 Jbeta primers. This table comes from immunoSEQ multiplex PCR, and its TCRdb copy is limited to in-frame clones, with some not included. The table gives 20,000 to 25,000 clones; the top ten clones make up about 16% of it. Sequenced sample: PBMCs. The receptor set was obtained from a male donor in good health and CMV-seropositive.

V and J are TRBV7-3 and TRBJ2-2, with 7 bases that match TRBD2. This CDR3 is built from 15 residues. The junction had 7 bases not matched to a gene; V was cut back by 5 bases and J by 4 bases. CDR1 is SGHTA and CDR2 is FQGTGA in the germline V gene. The CDR3 is CASSRLAQSTGELFF. The DNA for the CDR3 is TGTGCCAGCAGCCGACTAGCCCAGAGCACCGGGGAGCTGTTTTTT.

V usage is TRBV7-9 and J usage is TRBJ2-7, with D perhaps matching TRBD1 (6 bases). The V gene's germline CDR1 is SEHNR and CDR2 FQNEAQ (reference sequence). The germline V and J ends were trimmed by 6 bases and 2 bases, with 20 bases remaining between them. The CDR3 sequence is 16 residues long. The CDR3 bases are TGTGCCAGCAGATCACTTACCACAGGGTCCGCCTACGAGCAGTACTTC. Translation: CASRSLTTGSAYEQYF.

This chain connects TRBV10-3 to TRBJ2-1, with D tentatively TRBD2 (6 bases). CDR1 and CDR2 from the germline V gene are ENHRY and SYGVKD. CDR3 length: 16 residues. Trimming stripped 0 bases from V and 2 bases from J, with 11 bases between. The CDR3 is CAISESSWGAYNEQFF. The DNA of the CDR3 is TGTGCCATCAGTGAGTCGAGTTGGGGGGCCTACAATGAGCAGTTCTTC.

V usage is TRBV7-9 and J usage is TRBJ2-3; TRBD2 agrees at 12 bases. After removal of 1 base from V and 3 bases from J, the junction contained 5 bases not matched to a gene. The CDR3 contains 17 residues. In germline, CDR1 is SEHNR, CDR2 FQNEAQ (reference sequence). CDR3 sequence: CASSLDGLAGLTDTQYF. Here the CDR3 DNA reads TGTGCCAGCAGCTTAGACGGACTAGCGGGGCTTACAGATACGCAGTATTTT.

V is TRBV27 and J is TRBJ1-1; possibly TRBD1 for D (5 bases). The CDR3 totals 13 residues. CDR1 and CDR2 from the germline V gene are MNHEY and SMNVEV (reference sequence). Trimming pared 4 bases from V and 5 bases from J, leaving 11 bases between. CDR3 protein: CASSYGAATEAFF. The DNA for the CDR3 is TGTGCCAGCAGTTATGGGGCGGCTACTGAAGCTTTCTTT.

The chain has TRBV2 and TRBJ1-4; 7 bases align to TRBD1. The germline CDR1 and CDR2 sequences are SNHLY and FYNNEI. This CDR3 has 15 residues. With 4 bases clipped from V and 0 bases from J, the junction kept 2 bases outside the gene matches. The chain's CDR3 is CASSVQGTTNEKLFF. CDR3 coding DNA: TGTGCCAGCAGTGTACAGGGGACAACTAATGAAAAACTGTTTTTT.

This chain joins TRBV4-1 and TRBJ1-3, with 9 bases that match TRBD1. Losses at the gene ends were 3 bases for V and 4 bases for J; bases not matched to a gene: 13. Germline loops: CDR1 MGHRA, CDR2 YSYEKL. The CDR3 spans 18 residues. CDR3 residues: CASSHDTGTGRGGNTIYF. CDR3 sequence (DNA): TGCGCCAGCAGCCACGACACCGGGACAGGGAGAGGCGGAAACACCATATATTTT.

The chain employs TRBV6-5 and TRBJ1-1; D unresolved. Deletions cut 6 bases from V and 6 bases from J, with 17 bases between. Germline V lookup: CDR1 MNHEY, CDR2 SVGAGI. This CDR3 has 14 amino acids. The CDR3 bases are TGTGCCAGCAGGGTAGAGGGAGTCCCGGCTGAAGCTTTCTTT. Residues: CASRVEGVPAEAFF.

The chain uses TRBV4-2 and TRBJ2-2; D might be TRBD2 (5 bases). Germline V lookup: CDR1 LGHNA, CDR2 YNFKEQ. V lost 5 bases and J lost 0, with 13 bases in between. This CDR3 is 16 amino acids long. For the CDR3, the DNA is TGTGCCAGCAGCTCTACTCACGGGGCGAACACCGGGGAGCTGTTTTTT. This sequence encodes CASSSTHGANTGELFF.

The J gene is TRBJ2-1, the V gene TRBV5-4, with TRBD2 matching over 11 bases. This CDR3 region has 15 residues. Trimming took 10 bases from V and 3 from J; bases not matched to a gene: 9. Germline values: CDR1 SGHNT, CDR2 YYREEE (reference sequence). The CDR3 is CAGGGTSGFYNEQFF. CDR3 in DNA: TGTGCCGGGGGGGGGACTAGCGGATTCTACAATGAGCAGTTCTTC.

About this clone: Other DNA sequences within the sample encode an identical CDR3. The rearrangement uses TRBV30 and TRBJ2-7; 7 nucleotides agree with TRBD2. The ends lost 0 bases at V and 5 bases at J; junction bases unmatched: 1. CDR3 length: 12 amino acids. Germline CDR1 reads GTSNPN; CDR2 reads SVGIG (reference sequence). CDR3 amino acids: CAWSVGGNEQYF. The CDR3 coding sequence is TGTGCCTGGAGTGTGGGAGGGAACGAGCAGTACTTC.

This chain's CDR3 is CASSLDNSYLDYGYTF. The CDR3 nucleotides read TGCGCCAGCAGCTTGGATAATTCCTATTTAGACTATGGCTACACCTTC. The J gene is TRBJ1-2, the V gene TRBV5-1; D gene uncertain. Germline assignment: CDR1 SGHRS and CDR2 YFSETQ. V was shortened by 0 bases and J by 3 bases, with 15 bases between the two germline ends. This CDR3 is built from 16 residues.

The V gene is TRBV5-4, the J gene TRBJ1-1; 7 bases match TRBD1. The ends lost 0 bases at V and 6 bases at J; junction bases unmatched: 2. The CDR3 consists of 13 residues. Germline V gene lookup returns CDR1 SGHNT and CDR2 YYREEE (reference sequence). CDR3 in amino acids: CASSLGRGPEAFF. CDR3 DNA: TGTGCCAGCAGCTTGGGAAGGGGGCCTGAAGCTTTCTTT. The full variable domain, completed using reference TRBV5-4 and TRBJ1-1, is ETGVTQSPTHLIKTRGQQVTLRCSSQSGHNTVSWYQQALGQGPQFIFQYYREEENGRGNFPPRFSGLQFPNYSSELNVNALELDDSALYLCASSLGRGPEAFFGQGTRLTVV.

The chain combines TRBV9 with TRBJ1-3; 8 nucleotides agree with TRBD1. V lost 4 bases, J lost 0 bases, and 6 bases stayed unmatched. Germline assignment: CDR1 SGDLS and CDR2 YYNGEE. The CDR3 totals 16 residues. The CDR3 nucleotides read TGTGCCAGCAGCCTGGGACAGGTTTTCTCTGGAAACACCATATATTTT. As protein: CASSLGQVFSGNTIYF.